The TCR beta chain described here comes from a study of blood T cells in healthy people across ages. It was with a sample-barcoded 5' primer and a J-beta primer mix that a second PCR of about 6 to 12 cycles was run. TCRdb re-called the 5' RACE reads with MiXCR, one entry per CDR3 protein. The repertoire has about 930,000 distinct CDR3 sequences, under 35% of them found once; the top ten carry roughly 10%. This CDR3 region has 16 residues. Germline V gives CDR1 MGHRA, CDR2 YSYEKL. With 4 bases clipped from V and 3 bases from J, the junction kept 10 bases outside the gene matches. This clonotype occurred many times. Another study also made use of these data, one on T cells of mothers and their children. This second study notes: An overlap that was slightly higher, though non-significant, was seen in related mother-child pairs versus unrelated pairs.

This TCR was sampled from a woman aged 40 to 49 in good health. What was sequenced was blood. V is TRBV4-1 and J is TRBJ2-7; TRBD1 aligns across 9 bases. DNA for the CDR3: TGCGCCAGCAGCCCCGAAGGGACAGGGAGACTCTACGAGCAGTACTTC. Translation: CASSPEGTGRLYEQYF.